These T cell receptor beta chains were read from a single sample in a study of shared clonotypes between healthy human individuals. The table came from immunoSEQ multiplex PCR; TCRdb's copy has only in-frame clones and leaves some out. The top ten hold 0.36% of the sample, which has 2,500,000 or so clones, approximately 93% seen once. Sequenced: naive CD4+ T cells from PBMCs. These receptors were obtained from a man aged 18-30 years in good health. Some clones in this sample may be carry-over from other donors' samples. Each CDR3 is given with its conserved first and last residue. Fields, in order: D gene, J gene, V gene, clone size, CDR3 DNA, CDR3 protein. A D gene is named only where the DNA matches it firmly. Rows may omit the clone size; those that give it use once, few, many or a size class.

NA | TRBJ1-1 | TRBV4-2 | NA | TGTGCCAGCAGCCAACAGATGAACACTGAAGCTTTCTTT | CASSQQMNTEAFF
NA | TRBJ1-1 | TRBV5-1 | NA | TGCGCCAGCAGCGTTACGAACACTGAAGCTTTCTTT | CASSVTNTEAFF
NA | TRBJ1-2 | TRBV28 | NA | TGTGCCAGCAGAACCCCTGGAGGGATGGGCTACACCTTC | CASRTPGGMGYTF
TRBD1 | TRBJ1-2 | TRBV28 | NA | TGTGCCAGCAGAATAGGGACAGGGACTAACTATGGCTACACCTTC | CASRIGTGTNYGYTF
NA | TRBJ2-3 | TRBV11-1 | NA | TGTGCCAGCAGCTACCTCGGGACATATACACCGACAGATACGCAGTATTTT | CASSYLGTYTPTDTQYF
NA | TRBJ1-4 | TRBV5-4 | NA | TGTGCCAGCAGCCGCCCCGGGACGGCAAATGAAAAACTGTTTTTT | CASSRPGTANEKLFF
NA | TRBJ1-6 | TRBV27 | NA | TGTGCCAGCAGGGAGGGGCTTAGCAATTCACCCCTCCACTTT | CASREGLSNSPLHF
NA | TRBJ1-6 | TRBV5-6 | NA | TGTGCCAGCAGCTTGGGCAGGGTGGACTCACCCCTCCACTTT | CASSLGRVDSPLHF
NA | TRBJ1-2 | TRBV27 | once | TGTGCCAGCACCCCGGGTCCAAACTATGGCTACACCTTC | CASTPGPNYGYTF
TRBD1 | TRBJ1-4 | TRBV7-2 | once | TGTGCCAGCAGCCGGGACAGGGGAACTGAAAAACTGTTTTTT | CASSRDRGTEKLFF
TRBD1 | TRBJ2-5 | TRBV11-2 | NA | TGTGCCAGCAGCTGGGGACCGGGACAGGCCTTAGAGACCCAGTACTTC | CASSWGPGQALETQYF
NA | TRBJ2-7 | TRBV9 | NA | TGTGCCAGCAGCGTAACCCAACAATCCTACGAGCAGTACTTC | CASSVTQQSYEQYF
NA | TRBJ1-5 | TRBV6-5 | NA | TGTGCCAGCAGTTATGGGGGCAATCAGCCCCAGCATTTT | CASSYGGNQPQHF
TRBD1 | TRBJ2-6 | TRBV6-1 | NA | TGTGCCAGCAGTGGAGGGACAGGGGGAAGTGGGGCCAACGTCCTGACTTTC | CASSGGTGGSGANVLTF
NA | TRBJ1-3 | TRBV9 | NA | TGTGCCAGCAGCCCCGATTACTCTGGAAACACCATATATTTT | CASSPDYSGNTIYF
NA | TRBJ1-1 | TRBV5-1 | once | TGCGCCAGCAGCTTGGGATCCGGGCAGGTTGAAGCTTTCTTT | CASSLGSGQVEAFF
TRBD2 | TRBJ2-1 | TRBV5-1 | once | TGCGCCAGCAGCCTAGCGGCCCTCTACAATGAGCAGTTCTTC | CASSLAALYNEQFF
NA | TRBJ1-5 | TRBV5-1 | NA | TGCGCCAGCAGCTTGGGGACATACAATCAGCCCCAGCATTTT | CASSLGTYNQPQHF
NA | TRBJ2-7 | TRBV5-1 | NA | TGCGCCAGCAGCTGGGACGCGGGAACCTACGAGCAGTACTTC | CASSWDAGTYEQYF
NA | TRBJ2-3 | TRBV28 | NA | TGTGCCAGCAGTTTGGCTGGGGCCCCGGGTACGCAGTATTTT | CASSLAGAPGTQYF
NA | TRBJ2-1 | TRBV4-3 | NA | TGCGCCAGCAGCCAAGAAATACCCGTAGGAGCCTACGCCGGGGACAATGAGCAGTTCTTC | CASSQEIPVGAYAGDNEQFF
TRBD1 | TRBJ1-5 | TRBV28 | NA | TGTGCCAGCAGTCCACCGCAGGGGGCCTTTGGCAATCAGCCCCAGCATTTT | CASSPPQGAFGNQPQHF
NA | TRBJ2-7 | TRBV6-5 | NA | TGTGCCAGCAGTTACTCGGGGCGTCTCGAGCTGTACTTC | CASSYSGRLELYF
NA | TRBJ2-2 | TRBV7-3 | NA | TGTGCCAGCAGCTCCGGGGCCTCAGCGAACACCGGGGAGCTGTTTTTT | CASSSGASANTGELFF